The 5 T cell receptor beta chains listed next were all sequenced from one sample in a study of PD-1 blockade in classical Hodgkin lymphoma. Time point specified: newly diagnosed, previously untreated cHL patient sample. Produced via immunoSEQ multiplex PCR; TCRdb's table is partial and in-frame only. Counted here are roughly 70,000 clones, 93% occurring once; the ten biggest clones make up around 2.5%. What was sequenced was peripheral blood mononuclear cells (PBMCs). Receptor source: a human donor with classical Hodgkin lymphoma.

This chain links TRBV14 with TRBJ1-6; tentative D call: TRBD1 (5 bases). CDR1 is SGHDN and CDR2 is FVKESK in the germline V gene. V was cut by 1 base and J by 7 bases, with 11 bases left in between. The CDR3 spans 15 residues. The CDR3 DNA reads TGTGCCAGCAGCCAAGTTCAGGGTGGAAATTCACCCCTCCACTTT. The encoded protein is CASSQVQGGNSPLHF.

DNA for the CDR3: TGTGCCAGCCAAGCGGGCTCCTACAATGAGCAGTTCTTC. Amino acids: CASQAGSYNEQFF. The chain uses TRBV19 and TRBJ2-1, with D possibly matching TRBD2 (6 bases). V was shortened by 9 bases and J by 0 bases, with 9 bases between the two germline ends. Germline V gene data show CDR1 as LNHDA and CDR2 as SQIVND (reference sequence). The CDR3 sequence is 13 residues long.

The CDR3 sequence is CASSLIGQGAEQFF. The CDR3 nucleotides are TGTGCCAGCAGCTTAATCGGACAGGGAGCCGAGCAGTTCTTC. J is TRBJ2-1 and V is TRBV7-3; 8 nucleotides agree with TRBD1. The CDR3 is 14 amino acids. V shed 1 base and J 10 bases; nucleotides not matched to a gene: 6. Germline assignment: CDR1 SGHTA and CDR2 FQGTGA.

This chain connects TRBV6-1 to TRBJ1-1; D remains unclear. Trimming took 6 bases from V and 3 from J, leaving 17 bases between them. Germline V gene lookup returns CDR1 MNHNS and CDR2 SASEGT. The CDR3 covers 15 residues. CDR3 sequence reads: CASSSTWLGDTEAFF. Here the CDR3 DNA reads TGTGCCAGCAGCTCTACATGGCTCGGCGACACTGAAGCTTTCTTT.

V usage is TRBV11-1 and J usage is TRBJ1-2, with 9 bases identical to TRBD1. This CDR3 has 14 residues. Germline CDR1 reads SGHAT; CDR2 reads FQDESV (reference sequence). V was clipped by 2 bases and J by 6 bases; unmatched bases: 4. The CDR3 loop reads CASSLRDRGNGYTF. The DNA of the CDR3 is TGTGCCAGCAGCTTACGCGACAGGGGGAATGGCTACACCTTC.